This paragraph reports one T cell receptor (beta chain). The data originate from a study of blood T cells in healthy people across ages. Germline CDR1 and CDR2: MNHEY and SMNVEV (reference sequence). Trimming removed 6 bases from V and 3 bases from J, with 14 bases in between. This CDR3 contains 14 residues. A second about 7 to 12 cycle PCR used barcoded and J-beta primers. TCRdb reanalysed the 5' RACE reads using MiXCR and keeps one entry per CDR3 protein. The table lists about a million distinct CDR3 sequences, around 54% of them singletons. V gene TRBV27 combines with J gene TRBJ1-2; D remains ambiguous. The sequence was obtained from a woman aged 55-70 years in good health. Input material: blood. CDR3 bases: TGTGCCAGCAGCAGAAGGTGGCCGTACTATGGCTACACCTTC. Its protein product is CASSRRWPYYGYTF.